Listed below are T cell receptor beta chains from one sample, sequenced in a study of shared clonotypes between healthy human individuals. TCRdb's table, derived via immunoSEQ multiplex PCR, lists solely in-frame clones and lacks some. The profile shows 2 million to 2.5 million clones, approximately 94% of them singletons. What was sequenced was naive CD8+ T cells from PBMCs. The receptors derive from a man aged 18 to 29 in good health. Some clones in this sample may be carry-over from other donors' samples. CDR3s leave out the opening cysteine and the closing phenylalanine or tryptophan. The D gene is left open where the match is weak.

D	V	J	CDR3
TRBD2	TRBV4-3	TRBJ2-1	ASSQATSWLYNEQF
.	TRBV6-5	TRBJ2-7	ASRPRGHYEQY
.	TRBV7-2	TRBJ2-7	ASSLVTGSSYEQY
TRBD1	TRBV29-1	TRBJ2-2	SVEDWTGRTGELF
.	TRBV28	TRBJ1-5	ASTTAVWGGSSDQPQH
TRBD1	TRBV9	TRBJ2-5	ASSGTGGSNQETQY
.	TRBV28	TRBJ1-1	ASSFGGGFGTLNTEAF
.	TRBV9	TRBJ2-7	ASSVATGWTYEQY
TRBD2	TRBV7-2	TRBJ2-7	ASSLSLGGLAGGWEQY
.	TRBV7-3	TRBJ2-7	ASSFSSSYEQY
.	TRBV28	TRBJ2-5	ASSLADVQETQY
.	TRBV10-3	TRBJ1-4	AISEAGWQEKLF
TRBD2	TRBV4-1	TRBJ2-3	ASSPPPGLAGDTQY
TRBD1	TRBV7-9	TRBJ1-1	ASRPHERQGSSTEAF
.	TRBV27	TRBJ2-7	ASSWGLTYEQY
.	TRBV25-1	TRBJ1-2	ASGGPSDHGYT
.	TRBV30	TRBJ2-2	AWGGVTGELF
.	TRBV7-6	TRBJ2-7	ASSATERNEQY
TRBD2	TRBV4-1	TRBJ2-1	ASSQGSGRLYNEQF
.	TRBV6-5	TRBJ2-7	ASRPTGIYEQY
.	TRBV5-8	TRBJ2-4	ASRRSKAKNIQY
.	TRBV4-1	TRBJ1-2	ASSQEALTGTGNYGYT
TRBD1	TRBV2	TRBJ1-2	ASTRTGSSPYGYT
.	TRBV28	TRBJ2-7	ASSLPQVEQY
.	TRBV7-9	TRBJ1-2	ASSLGDRTPNYGYT
TRBD1	TRBV9	TRBJ2-1	ASSIQNPFNRGLTSYNEQF